This record looks at one TCR beta chain sequence and its context. No antigen is known for it. The assay was immunoSEQ multiplex PCR, and TCRdb's table has in-frame clones only and misses some. This sample has approximately 60,000 clones, with about three quarters found just once. This specimen belongs to a study of a mutant IDH1 vaccine in newly diagnosed glioma. Across the study: With temozolomide cycles, or 4-6 weeks after radiotherapy alone, vaccination was started. The treated population exhibited a male proportion of roughly 60%, a female proportion of roughly 38%, and a mean age of approximately 41 years. Earlier therapy was either radiotherapy, temozolomide, or both, and most got both.

V shed 0 bases and J shed 7 bases, with 13 bases lying between them. Germline V gene lookup returns CDR1 GTSNPN and CDR2 SVGIG (reference sequence). CDR3 length: 14 residues. Time point indicated: week 23, last vaccination. Each vaccine dose was 300 ug of mutant IDH1 20-mer peptide, with topical imiquimod. The TCR comes from a woman aged 40-49 years with glioma. Some clones in this sample may be carry-over from other donors' samples. This rearrangement joins TRBV30 to TRBJ1-3; maybe TRBD1 (6 bases). The starting material was PBMCs, obtained from a glioma patient whose treatment included an IDH1 peptide vaccine. The CDR3 loop reads CAWSVPGALNTIYF. In DNA, the CDR3 is TGTGCCTGGAGTGTACCAGGGGCCCTGAACACCATATATTTT.